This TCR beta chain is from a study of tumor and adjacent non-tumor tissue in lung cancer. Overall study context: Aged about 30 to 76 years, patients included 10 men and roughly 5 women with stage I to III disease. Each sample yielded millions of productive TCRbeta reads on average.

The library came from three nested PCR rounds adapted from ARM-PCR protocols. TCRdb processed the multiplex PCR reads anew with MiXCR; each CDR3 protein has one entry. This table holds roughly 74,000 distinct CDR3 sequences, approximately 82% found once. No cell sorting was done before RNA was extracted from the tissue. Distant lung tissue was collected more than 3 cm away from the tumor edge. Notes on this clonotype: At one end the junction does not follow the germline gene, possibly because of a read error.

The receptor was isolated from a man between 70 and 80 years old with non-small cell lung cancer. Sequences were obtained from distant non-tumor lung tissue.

DNA for the CDR3: TGTGCCGGCAGCCAAGGGGGACATGCGGGCACTGAAGCTTTCTTT. It yields the protein CAGSQGGHAGTEAFF. This chain joins TRBV4-2 and TRBJ1-1, with TRBD1 as a possible D gene (6 bases). Germline lookup yields CDR1 LGHNA and CDR2 YNFKEQ. The CDR3 extends over 15 amino acids.